This TCR beta chain stems from a study of cytomegalovirus exposure and HLA in healthy donors. Whole-study results and caveats: Clonal expansion was found to be greater in HLA-associated TCR beta chains than in equally common others in a later analysis. An Asian-associated ancestry cluster reportedly showed fewer N-insertions than the approximately 630-donor mean in a later analysis. In a later analysis, TCR beta V- and J-gene trimming was associated with a missense DCLRE1C variant. Excluded: some indistinguishable V segments such as TRBV6-2 and TRBV6-3.

PCR primers comprised 60 Vbeta and 13 Jbeta primers. Only in-frame clones appear in the TCRdb table, and some are missing; sequencing was by immunoSEQ multiplex PCR. The data contain roughly 180,000 clones, roughly 75% of them singletons. This clone came up a few times. Antigen specificity is unknown. Germline V gene lookup returns CDR1 MNHNS and CDR2 SASEGT. The CDR3 has 16 residues. Trimming removed 4 bases at V and 2 bases at J, with 15 bases between. Source material: PBMCs. The source of this sequence is a woman in her 30s in good health and CMV-seronegative. The V and J genes are TRBV6-1 and TRBJ2-1; D is perhaps TRBD2 (6 bases). The CDR3 loop reads CASSGFRAGTYNEQFF. CDR3 nucleotides: TGTGCCAGCAGTGGGTTTCGGGCGGGGACCTACAATGAGCAGTTCTTC.